This T cell receptor (beta chain) was captured by sequencing in a study of T cells after yellow fever vaccination. Study information: Preparation used SMART-Seq v4 Ultra Low Input for the low-cell-number fractions. Notes on the study in general: Post-booster samples contained most primary-vaccination clones (approximately 96% CD4, approximately 88% CD8). The secondary response was weaker, and its peak arrived faster, on day 5 versus 15.

This clonotype was seen ten or more times. What it recognizes is unknown. TCRdb re-called the 5' RACE reads with MiXCR, one entry per CDR3 protein. This table holds about 120,000 distinct CDR3 sequences, 7% to 8.5% found once. The sequence came from a man aged 30 to 39 who received the YFV17D yellow fever vaccine. The sequencing used CD8+ T cells sorted from PBMCs, collected 45 days after the yellow fever booster vaccination.

This CDR3 reads CSAPSRGRETQYF. CDR3 nucleotide sequence: TGCAGTGCTCCCTCCCGCGGGAGGGAGACCCAGTACTTC. The gene calls are TRBV20-1 and TRBJ2-5; TRBD2 matches at 8 bases. The CDR3 spans 13 residues. The trim removed 5 bases at V and 5 bases at J, leaving 7 bases unmatched. CDR1 DFQATT and CDR2 SNEGSKA come from the germline V gene (reference sequence).